This T cell receptor beta chain was captured by sequencing in a study of shared T cell receptors in the human thymus. Profiling relied on immunoSEQ multiplex PCR, and the TCRdb table lists in-frame clones only, not all of them. The sample yields roughly 700,000 clones, 88% seen once. Trimming took off 3 bases at V and 0 bases at J, with 18 bases between the two ends. Germline V gene lookup returns CDR1 SQVTM and CDR2 ANQGSEA. This CDR3 region has 17 residues. Separately, the same data were catalogued under a study of human thymus T cells. As that study records: All donors were healthy Finnish infants who were undergoing corrective surgery to treat congenital heart defects. Corrective heart surgery yielded the resections from which the thymus tissue came. Across thymic and blood repertoires, the usage of V and J genes appeared to be biased.

The chain is built from TRBV29-1 and TRBJ2-1; a weak D match, TRBD1 (6 bases). Sequenced: thymocytes. This sequence originates from a boy in the first two years of life with a congenital heart defect. In DNA form, the CDR3 reads TGCAGCGTTGACCTTCCCGGGACACTGAGCTCCTACAATGAGCAGTTCTTC. Translating gives CSVDLPGTLSSYNEQFF.